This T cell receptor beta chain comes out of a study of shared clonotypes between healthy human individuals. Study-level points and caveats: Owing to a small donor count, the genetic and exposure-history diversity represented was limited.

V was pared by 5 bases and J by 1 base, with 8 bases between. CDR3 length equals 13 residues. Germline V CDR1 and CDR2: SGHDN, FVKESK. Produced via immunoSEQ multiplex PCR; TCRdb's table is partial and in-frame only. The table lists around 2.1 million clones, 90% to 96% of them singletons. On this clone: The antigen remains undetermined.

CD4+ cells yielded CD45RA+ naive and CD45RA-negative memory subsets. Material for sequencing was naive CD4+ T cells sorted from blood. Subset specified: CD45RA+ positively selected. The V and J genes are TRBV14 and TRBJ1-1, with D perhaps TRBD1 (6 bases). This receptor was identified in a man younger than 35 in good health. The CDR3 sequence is CASSIQGNTEAFF. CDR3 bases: TGTGCCAGCAGCATACAGGGGAACACTGAAGCTTTCTTT.